This T cell receptor (beta chain) was profiled in a study of shared clonotypes between healthy human individuals. CDR3 length: 14 residues. CDR1 is GTSNPN and CDR2 is SVGIG in the germline V gene (reference sequence). The V end lost 4 bases, the J end lost 1 base, and 12 bases lay between the germline ends. This clone has more than one count but fewer than ten. Only Caucasian adults living in Nashville, Tennessee served as donors. About 90 million PBMCs per unsorted sample were used for genomic DNA. Genomic DNA of every subset was divided equally among multiple immunoSEQ plates. The team ran DNA from unsorted PBMCs on ten immunoSEQ deep assay plates for sequencing. Clones were sequenced by immunoSEQ multiplex PCR, and TCRdb holds only the in-frame ones, with some missing. The table lists about 96,000 clones, 40% to 55% of them singletons.

The sequencing sample was made of PBMCs. The clonotype originates from a woman aged 40 to 50 in good health. Some clones in this sample may be carry-over from other donors' samples. The genes are TRBV30 and TRBJ2-3; the D is unclear. The CDR3 bases are TGTGCCTGGAAATGGACCGGTGGCACAGATACGCAGTATTTT. This gives the protein CAWKWTGGTDTQYF.